One sample yielded the 21 T cell receptor beta chains listed below, sequenced in a study of identical twins. Via MiXCR, TCRdb re-called the 5' RACE reads, giving one row per CDR3 protein. The table has 470,000 or so distinct CDR3 sequences, around 24% seen once; the top ten hold 2.9%. These records were also assigned to another study, of T cells expressing NK-cell markers.

The sample consisted of CD4+ T cells sorted from blood. Every receptor here comes from a woman aged 18-35 years in good health.

This clonotype showed up just a few times. The gene calls are TRBV9 and TRBJ2-5; 9 bases match TRBD2. CDR3 length: 17 residues. Germline-derived CDR1 and CDR2 are SGDLS and YYNGEE. V dropped 0 bases and J dropped 4; count of bases not matched to a gene: 10. The CDR3 DNA sequence: TGTGCCAGCAGCGTAGAGCAAGGGACTAGCACGGTAGAGACCCAGTACTTC. This sequence encodes CASSVEQGTSTVETQYF.

This chain connects TRBV6-2 or TRBV6-3 to TRBJ1-5; D is unclear. The germline V gene has CDR1 MNHEY and CDR2 SVGEGT. Trimming removed 4 bases at V and 5 bases at J, with 6 bases between. The CDR3 sequence is 12 residues long. The CDR3 loop is CASSSTYQPQHF. The CDR3 DNA reads TGTGCCAGCAGTTCGACGTATCAGCCCCAGCATTTT.

V and J are TRBV6-5 and TRBJ2-3; TRBD1 matches 7 bases. Germline values: CDR1 MNHEY, CDR2 SVGAGI. Unmatched junction bases numbered 7, after V lost 7 bases and J lost 6 bases. This CDR3 has 13 amino acids. DNA of the CDR3: TGTGCCAGCATTAAGGGGGCAGGGGATACGCAGTATTTT. It translates to CASIKGAGDTQYF.

The rearrangement joins TRBV28 to TRBJ2-5; D is possibly TRBD2 (6 bases). CDR1 and CDR2 from the germline V gene are MDHEN and SYDVKM. This CDR3 is 14 amino acids long. Trimming cost V 3 bases and J 5 bases, with 13 bases left between them. The CDR3 sequence is CASSLGGETETQYF. The CDR3 nucleotides are TGTGCCAGCAGTTTGGGAGGAGAAACGGAGACCCAGTACTTC.

This clonotype was found a few times. The chain uses TRBV5-1 and TRBJ2-3; D not resolved. V dropped 2 bases and J dropped 3 bases, with 7 bases sitting between them. The germline CDR1 and CDR2 sequences are SGHRS and YFSETQ. CDR3 size: 13 residues. CDR3 DNA: TGCGCCAGCAGCTTACCGGAGACAGATACGCAGTATTTT. Translation: CASSLPETDTQYF.

The chain couples TRBV6-1 to TRBJ1-6, with TRBD1 as a possible D gene (5 bases). Germline CDR1 reads MNHNS; CDR2 reads SASEGT. This CDR3 is built from 14 residues. V was cut by 4 bases and J by 9 bases, with 13 bases left in between. The CDR3: CASSVGQGGSPLHF. CDR3 nucleotides: TGTGCCAGCAGTGTGGGGCAGGGAGGTTCACCCCTCCACTTT.

This clonotype occurred once. V is TRBV7-9 and J is TRBJ2-3; the D gene is possibly TRBD2 (5 bases). V was cut by 6 bases and J by 0 bases, with 16 bases left in between. Germline lookup yields CDR1 SEHNR and CDR2 FQNEAQ (reference sequence). This CDR3 spans 16 amino acids. The CDR3 region is CASRGTRGRSTDTQYF. CDR3 nucleotides: TGTGCCAGCAGGGGAACCCGGGGAAGGAGCACAGATACGCAGTATTTT.

This clonotype has a handful of counts. The chain combines TRBV29-1 with TRBJ2-4; the D gene is possibly TRBD2 (5 bases). The germline V gene encodes CDR1 SQVTM and CDR2 ANQGSEA. V shed 4 bases and J shed 5 bases, with 12 bases lying between them. The CDR3 loop spans 13 amino acids. The CDR3 DNA reads as TGCAGCGTTGGAAGGGCCGGGGAAAACATTCAGTACTTC. Amino acids: CSVGRAGENIQYF.

The V gene is TRBV12-2, the J gene TRBJ2-1; no DNA check was done on the table's D call, TRBD2. TRBV12-2 is flagged as a pseudogene. The CDR3 is made up of 20 amino acids. CDR3 amino acids: CASRAPMPSGTQNSYNEQFF. CDR3 sequence (DNA): TGTGCAAGTCGCGCCCCTATGCCTAGCGGGACTCAAAACTCCTACAATGAGCAGTTCTTC.

J is TRBJ2-3 and V is TRBV7-2; D unresolved. V gave up 6 bases and J gave up 2 bases, with 6 bases separating them. The CDR3 contains 12 residues. Germline CDR1 reads SGHTA; CDR2 reads FQGNSA. For the CDR3, the DNA is TGTGCCAGCAGGGTTAACACAGATACGCAGTATTTT. Translation: CASRVNTDTQYF.

The chain couples TRBV11-2 to TRBJ2-3; TRBD2 agrees at 7 bases. V was clipped by 0 bases and J by 1 base; unmatched bases: 7. Germline CDR1 SGHAT, CDR2 FQNNGV. The CDR3 totals 17 residues. The CDR3 protein is CASSLDFRSGGTDTQYF. CDR3 bases: TGTGCCAGCAGCTTAGATTTTCGAAGCGGGGGCACAGATACGCAGTATTTT.

The chain recombines TRBV27 with TRBJ2-2; TRBD2 aligns across 10 bases. Trimming cost V 7 bases and J 2 bases; bases outside gene matches: 1. The CDR3 extends over 14 amino acids. The germline V gene has CDR1 MNHEY and CDR2 SMNVEV (reference sequence). This CDR3 is CASKRGGNTGELFF. In DNA, the CDR3 is TGTGCCAGCAAGCGGGGGGGCAACACCGGGGAGCTGTTTTTT.

This chain joins TRBV7-3 and TRBJ2-2; TRBD2 agrees at 8 bases. Trimming at V came to 5 bases and at J to 5 bases, leaving 10 bases not matched to a gene. CDR3 length equals 16 residues. The V gene's germline CDR1 is SGHTA and CDR2 FQGTGA. The CDR3 loop is CASSHTTSGGTGELFF. Here the CDR3 DNA reads TGTGCCAGCAGCCACACTACGAGCGGGGGAACCGGGGAGCTGTTTTTT.

This clonotype was observed a few times. The chain recombines TRBV25-1 with TRBJ2-2; 9 bases are a match to TRBD1. Germline loops: CDR1 MGHDK, CDR2 SYGVNS. This CDR3 has 15 amino acids. J lost 6 bases, V lost 8 bases, and 10 bases had no gene match. The DNA of the CDR3 is TGTGCCAGCGGCGCCGACAGGGGGATCCCCGGGGAGCTGTTTTTT. Amino acid sequence: CASGADRGIPGELFF.

The chain's CDR3 is CASSTRPDTQYF. CDR3 sequence (DNA): TGTGCCAGCAGCACCCGGCCAGATACGCAGTATTTT. V and J are TRBV28 and TRBJ2-3; D remains ambiguous. Germline values: CDR1 MDHEN, CDR2 SYDVKM. Between the trimmed V and J ends, which lost 6 bases and 4 bases, there was a span of 8 bases. The CDR3 contains 12 residues.

There are a few counts of this clonotype. The CDR3 DNA follows: TGTGCCAGCAGTGCAGGGGGCGCGATCCCCGAGCAGTACTTC. It is translated as CASSAGGAIPEQYF. The chain carries TRBV9 and TRBJ2-7, with 8 nucleotides matching TRBD1. After removal of 5 bases from V and 6 bases from J, the junction contained 10 bases not matched to a gene. The CDR3 has 14 residues. CDR1 SGDLS and CDR2 YYNGEE come from the germline V gene.

This clonotype was seen more than once but under ten times. The rearrangement links TRBV5-6 to TRBJ2-2, with D perhaps TRBD2 (6 bases). The CDR3 loop spans 16 amino acids. V was shortened by 0 bases and J by 0 bases, with 9 bases between the two germline ends. Germline values: CDR1 SGHDT, CDR2 YYEEEE. CDR3 sequence reads: CASSLAGVPNTGELFF. The CDR3 DNA reads as TGTGCCAGCAGCTTGGCGGGGGTACCGAACACCGGGGAGCTGTTTTTT.

The chain recombines TRBV10-1 with TRBJ1-5; 7 bases are a match to TRBD1. This CDR3 spans 13 amino acids. The V gene end was trimmed by 6 bases and the J gene end by 5 bases; junction bases not matched to a gene: 4. CDR1 is WNHNN, CDR2 SYGVQD, per germline (reference sequence). CDR3 nucleotides: TGCGCCAGCAGCTCCGGGACAGATCAGCCCCAGCATTTT. This encodes CASSSGTDQPQHF.

The V call is TRBV6-1, the J call TRBJ1-2; D is ambiguous. The germline CDR1 and CDR2 sequences are MNHNS and SASEGT. The CDR3 is made up of 12 amino acids. Trimming left V 3 bases short and J 4 bases short, with 6 bases between. CDR3 DNA sequence: TGTGCCAGCAGTGACGGACCCTATGGCTACACCTTC. Translation: CASSDGPYGYTF.

The CDR3 DNA sequence: TGTGCTACAAAGCCCCCCGGGGGGGATACGCAGTATTTT. It yields the protein CATKPPGGDTQYF. The V gene is TRBV6-1, the J gene TRBJ2-3; 7 positions agree with TRBD2. CDR3 size: 13 residues. CDR1 is MNHNS, CDR2 SASEGT, per germline.

A few counts support this clonotype. V usage is TRBV7-6 and J usage is TRBJ2-3; TRBD2 aligns across 9 bases. CDR1 and CDR2 from the germline V gene are SGHVS and FNYEAQ. The V segment lost 5 bases and the J segment 3 bases; nucleotides outside the gene matches: 6. The CDR3 is 15 residues long. CDR3 sequence: CASSALAGRTDTQYF. CDR3 sequence (DNA): TGTGCCAGCAGCGCCCTAGCGGGGAGAACAGATACGCAGTATTTT.